These 11 T cell receptor beta chains were all obtained from the same sample, sequenced in a study of response to subunit inactivated influenza vaccine. TCRdb ran MiXCR on the RT-PCR reads and lists one entry per CDR3 protein. There are roughly 550,000 distinct CDR3 sequences in the sample; under 30% occur only once, and 2.5% to 3.5% lies in the top ten. This same sample was also taken into another study, of T cells expressing NK-cell markers. This second report adds: Scientists made TCR beta cDNA using 5'RACE template switching with UMIs.

Source: CD4+ T cells sorted from PBMCs, taken 12 days after vaccination. Source of these receptors: a man aged 50-60 years who received an inactivated influenza vaccine.

This clonotype was seen at least ten times. The V call is TRBV12-3 or TRBV12-4, the J call TRBJ1-6; 9 bases map to TRBD1. V was pared by 6 bases and J by 4 bases, with 4 bases of the junction left unmatched. The CDR3 consists of 15 residues. The CDR3 sequence is CASSGDRGYNSPLHF. DNA for the CDR3: TGTGCCAGCAGCGGTGACAGGGGGTATAATTCACCCCTCCACTTT.

This clonotype was counted once. V and J are TRBV20-1 and TRBJ2-3; the D is unclear. Germline V gene data show CDR1 as DFQATT and CDR2 as SNEGSKA (reference sequence). The length of the CDR3 is 13 residues. V was clipped by 0 bases and J by 2 bases, with 6 bases between them. The CDR3 region is CSARDPNTDTQYF. CDR3 in DNA: TGCAGTGCTAGAGATCCCAACACAGATACGCAGTATTTT.

On this clonotype itself: A read error may produce the germline difference seen at one junction end. V usage is TRBV12-3 or TRBV12-4 and J usage is TRBJ1-1, with D maybe TRBD1 (5 bases). The CDR3 extends over 16 amino acids. CDR3 nucleotides: TGTGCCAGCAGGACCCCCGGGGACTTTCTGAACGCTGAAGCTTTCTTT. This sequence encodes CASRTPGDFLNAEAFF.

The chain joins TRBV6-5 to TRBJ2-5; 8 positions match TRBD2. CDR3 length: 15 residues. The junction had 11 bases not matched to a gene; V was cut back by 9 bases and J by 2 bases. Germline lookup yields CDR1 MNHEY and CDR2 SVGAGI. The CDR3 sequence: CASRYGGGGQETQYF. The CDR3 coding sequence is TGTGCCAGTAGATACGGGGGGGGAGGTCAAGAGACCCAGTACTTC.

This clonotype has just a few counts. An end of the junction does not agree with germline; a read error may underlie this. The chain employs TRBV5-1 and TRBJ2-5, with 11 bases matching TRBD2. CDR3 length: 17 residues. The germline gives CDR1 SGHRS, CDR2 YFSETQ. The DNA of the CDR3 is TGCGCCAGCAGCTTGGGCTTTGGGACTAGCGGCCAAGGGACCCAGTACTTC. This codes for CASSLGFGTSGQGTQYF.

This clonotype was observed a few times. CDR3 DNA: TGCAGTGCGCCCACCCGGGCTGAAGCTTTCTTT. Translation gives CSAPTRAEAFF. This chain links TRBV20-1 with TRBJ1-1, with D uncertain. V lost 6 bases and J 6 bases, leaving 11 bases between the germline ends. The CDR3 runs 11 residues. CDR1 and CDR2 from the germline V gene are DFQATT and SNEGSKA (reference sequence).

This clonotype was recorded a few times. The CDR3 nucleotides read TGTGCCAGCAGCTTGGTGCGGGGAACAGATACGCAGTATTTT. This sequence encodes CASSLVRGTDTQYF. The chain employs TRBV5-6 and TRBJ2-3, with D perhaps TRBD2 (6 bases). The CDR3 sequence is 14 residues long. Germline V gene sequence: CDR1 SGHDT, CDR2 YYEEEE. V was pared by 0 bases and J by 3 bases, with 8 bases between. Drawing the rest from reference TRBV5-6 and TRBJ2-3, the complete variable domain is DAGVTQSPTHLIKTRGQQVTLRCSPKSGHDTVSWYQQALGQGPQFIFQYYEEEERQRGNFPDRFSGHQFPNYSSELNVNALLLGDSALYLCASSLVRGTDTQYFGPGTRLTVL.

This clonotype was observed a handful of times. The chain joins TRBV29-1 to TRBJ2-2; TRBD2 might be the D (6 bases). V was trimmed by 4 bases and J by 1 base, leaving 13 bases between them. The CDR3 covers 15 residues. Germline-derived CDR1 and CDR2 are SQVTM and ANQGSEA. The CDR3 DNA reads as TGCAGCGTTGGGGCCGGGACTGAGAACACCGGGGAGCTGTTTTTT. This encodes CSVGAGTENTGELFF.

The V and J genes are TRBV7-2 and TRBJ1-6; D is uncertain. In germline, CDR1 is SGHTA, CDR2 FQGNSA. Trimming shortened V by 1 base and J by 8 bases, and 12 bases separated the two germline ends. The CDR3 covers 15 residues. The CDR3 nucleotides are TGTGCCAGCAGCTTAGGCGTTACTACCGATTCACCCCTCCACTTT. Residues: CASSLGVTTDSPLHF.

This clonotype appeared a few times. This chain links TRBV7-2 with TRBJ2-7, with 11 bases identical to TRBD1. The germline V gene has CDR1 SGHTA and CDR2 FQGNSA. CDR3 length: 14 amino acids. Trimming took 5 bases from V and 7 from J; bases not matched to a gene: 7. The CDR3 DNA reads as TGTGCCAGCAGCATTCGGACAGGGGGCATAGAGCAGTACTTC. This encodes CASSIRTGGIEQYF.

The chain couples TRBV6-1 to TRBJ2-7, with D tentatively TRBD1 (6 bases). Trimming stripped 4 bases from V and 5 bases from J, with 15 bases between. Germline V gene sequence: CDR1 MNHNS, CDR2 SASEGT. The CDR3 loop spans 14 amino acids. The CDR3, as DNA: TGTGCCAGCAGTGCTACAGGGCTTTTTGACGAGCAGTACTTC. It yields the protein CASSATGLFDEQYF.